This T cell receptor (beta chain) was sequenced during a study of blood T cell repertoires in COVID-19. About the study: The United States, Italy and Spain were the sources of the acute and convalescent COVID-19 samples. PBMCs, B-cell-depleted T cells, or T cells provided the cDNA or gDNA that made up the material.

TCRdb's table, derived via immunoSEQ multiplex PCR, lists solely in-frame clones and lacks some. This table holds roughly 21,000 clones, around 82% found once. The CDR3 consists of 14 residues. The germline CDR1 and CDR2 sequences are SGDLS and YYNGEE. The V end lost 0 bases, the J end lost 2 bases, and 6 bases lay between the germline ends. The sequenced material came from peripheral blood. This rearrangement joins TRBV9 to TRBJ1-3; D unclear. The TCR was taken from a man aged 40-50 years with acute or convalescent COVID-19. This CDR3 is CASSVGSTGNTIYF. The CDR3 region has the DNA TGTGCCAGCAGCGTAGGAAGCACTGGAAACACCATATATTTT.